This T cell receptor beta chain is drawn from a study of blood T cell repertoires in COVID-19. Across the study: The samples span acute and convalescent COVID-19 from the United States, Italy and Spain. PBMCs, B-cell-depleted T cells, or T cells provided the cDNA or gDNA that made up the material.

Source study methods: Scientists estimated how many nucleated cells there were by amplifying reference gene primers. Sequencing was performed with immunoSEQ multiplex PCR; in TCRdb, only in-frame clones are kept and a portion is missing. V, J and clone size derive from that table, while D and trimming were established from the DNA sequence. This sample has 200,000 to 300,000 clones, with 75% to 90% found just once. Participants in the exposed group had met a COVID-19 case in the 2 weeks before joining the study. The ends were cut back, 3 bases at V and 4 bases at J, with 12 bases in the middle. CDR1 is SGHTA, CDR2 FQGNSA, per germline. The CDR3 consists of 14 residues.

The rearrangement uses TRBV7-2 and TRBJ1-2; TRBD1 is a possible D gene (5 bases). This receptor was identified in a woman aged 35 to 49 who had been exposed to COVID-19. Specimen: PBMCs or T cells enriched from blood (not recorded which). The CDR3 is CASSFAGLSYGYTF. The CDR3 bases are TGTGCCAGCAGCTTCGCAGGGCTGAGCTATGGCTACACCTTC.